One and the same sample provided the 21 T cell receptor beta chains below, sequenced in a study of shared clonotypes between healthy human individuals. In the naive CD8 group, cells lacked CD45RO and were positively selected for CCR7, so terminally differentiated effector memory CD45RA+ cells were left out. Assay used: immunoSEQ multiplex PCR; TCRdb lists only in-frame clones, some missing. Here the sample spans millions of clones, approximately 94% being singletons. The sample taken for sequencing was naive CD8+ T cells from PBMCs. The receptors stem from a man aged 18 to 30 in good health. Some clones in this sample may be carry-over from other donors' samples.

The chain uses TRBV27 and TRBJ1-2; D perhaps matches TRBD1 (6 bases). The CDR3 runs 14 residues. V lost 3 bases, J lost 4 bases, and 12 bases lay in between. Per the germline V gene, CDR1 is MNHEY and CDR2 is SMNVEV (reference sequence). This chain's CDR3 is CASSLKGQSYGYTF. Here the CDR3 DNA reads TGTGCCAGCAGTTTGAAAGGACAGAGCTATGGCTACACCTTC.

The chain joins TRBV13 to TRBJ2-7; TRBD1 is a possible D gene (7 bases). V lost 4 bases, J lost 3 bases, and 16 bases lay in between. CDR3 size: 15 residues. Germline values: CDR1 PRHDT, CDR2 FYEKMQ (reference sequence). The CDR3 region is CASSSLGGGFYEQYF. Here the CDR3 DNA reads TGTGCCAGCAGCTCCCTCGGAGGGGGCTTCTACGAGCAGTACTTC.

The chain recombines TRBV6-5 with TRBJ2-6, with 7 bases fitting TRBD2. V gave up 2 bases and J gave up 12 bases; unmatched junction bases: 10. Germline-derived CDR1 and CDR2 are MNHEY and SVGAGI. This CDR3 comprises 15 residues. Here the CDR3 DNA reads TGTGCCAGCAGTTACGTTGGGGGGGGGATCCGCGTCCTGACTTTC. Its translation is CASSYVGGGIRVLTF.

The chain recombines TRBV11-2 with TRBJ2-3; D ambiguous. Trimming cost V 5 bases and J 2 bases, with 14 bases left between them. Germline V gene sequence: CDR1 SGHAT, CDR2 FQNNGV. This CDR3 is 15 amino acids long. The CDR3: CASSRLMFATDTQYF. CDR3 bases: TGTGCCAGCAGCCGCCTTATGTTTGCCACAGATACGCAGTATTTT.

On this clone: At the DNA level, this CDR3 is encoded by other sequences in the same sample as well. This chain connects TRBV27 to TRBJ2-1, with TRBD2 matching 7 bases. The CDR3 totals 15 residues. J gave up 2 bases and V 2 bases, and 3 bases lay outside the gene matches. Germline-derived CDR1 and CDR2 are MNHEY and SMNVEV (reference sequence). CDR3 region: CASSLGRAPYNEQFF. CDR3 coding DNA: TGTGCCAGCAGTTTAGGGAGGGCCCCCTACAATGAGCAGTTCTTC.

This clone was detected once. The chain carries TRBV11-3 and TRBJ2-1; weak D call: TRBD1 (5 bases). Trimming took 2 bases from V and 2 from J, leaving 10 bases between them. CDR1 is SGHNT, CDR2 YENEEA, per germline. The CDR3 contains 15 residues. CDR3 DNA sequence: TGTGCCAGCAGCTTATCAGGGCCCCCCTACAATGAGCAGTTCTTC. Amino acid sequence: CASSLSGPPYNEQFF.

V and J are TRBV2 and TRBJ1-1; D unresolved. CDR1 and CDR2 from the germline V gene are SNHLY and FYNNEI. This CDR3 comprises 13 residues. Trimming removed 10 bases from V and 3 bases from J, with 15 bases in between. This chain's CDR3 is CAIRPSRDTEAFF. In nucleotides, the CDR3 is TGTGCCATCAGACCCTCTCGGGACACTGAAGCTTTCTTT.

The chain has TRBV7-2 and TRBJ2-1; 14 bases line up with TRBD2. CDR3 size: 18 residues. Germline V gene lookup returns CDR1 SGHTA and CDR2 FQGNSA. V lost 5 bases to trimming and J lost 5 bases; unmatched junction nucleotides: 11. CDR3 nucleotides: TGTGCCAGCAGCCGAGGAGGGACTAGCGGGGGCCTCCACAATGAGCAGTTCTTC. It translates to CASSRGGTSGGLHNEQFF.

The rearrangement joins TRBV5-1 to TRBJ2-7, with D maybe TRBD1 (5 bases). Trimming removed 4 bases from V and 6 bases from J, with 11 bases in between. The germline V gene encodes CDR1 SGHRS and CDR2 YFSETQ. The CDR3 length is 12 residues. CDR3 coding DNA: TGCGCCAGCAGCGACAGCCCTGGCGAGCAGTACTTC. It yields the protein CASSDSPGEQYF.

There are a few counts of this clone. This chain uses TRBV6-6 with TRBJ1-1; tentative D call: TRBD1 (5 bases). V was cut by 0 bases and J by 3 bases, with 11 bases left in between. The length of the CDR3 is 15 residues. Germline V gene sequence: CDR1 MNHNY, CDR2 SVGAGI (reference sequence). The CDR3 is CASSYSGSGDTEAFF. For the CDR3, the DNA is TGTGCCAGCAGTTACTCAGGGTCGGGGGACACTGAAGCTTTCTTT.

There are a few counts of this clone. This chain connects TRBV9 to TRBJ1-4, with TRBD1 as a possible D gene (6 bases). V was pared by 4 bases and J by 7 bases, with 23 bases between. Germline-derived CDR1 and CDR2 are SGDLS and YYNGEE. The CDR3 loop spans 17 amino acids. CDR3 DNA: TGTGCCAGCAGCCTCTCCGGAGGGGGGCTAGTGGGTGAAAAACTGTTTTTT. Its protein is CASSLSGGGLVGEKLFF.

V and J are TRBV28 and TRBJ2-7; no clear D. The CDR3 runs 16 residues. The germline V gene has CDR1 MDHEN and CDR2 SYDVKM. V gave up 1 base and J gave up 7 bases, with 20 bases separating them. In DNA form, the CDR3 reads TGTGCCAGCAGTTTATTGCCAGGCCCCTCGGTGGGGGAGCAGTACTTC. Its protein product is CASSLLPGPSVGEQYF. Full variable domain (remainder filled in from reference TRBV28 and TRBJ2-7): DVKVTQSSRYLVKRTGEKVFLECVQDMDHENMFWYRQDPGLGLRLIYFSYDVKMKEKGDIPEGYSVSREKKERFSLILESASTNQTSMYLCASSLLPGPSVGEQYFGPGTRLTVT.

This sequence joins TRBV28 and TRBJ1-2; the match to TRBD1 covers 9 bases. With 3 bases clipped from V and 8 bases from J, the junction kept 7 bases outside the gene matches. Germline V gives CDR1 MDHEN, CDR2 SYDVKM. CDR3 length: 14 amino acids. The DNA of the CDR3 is TGTGCCAGCAGTTTGGTGGGGACAGGGCAAGGCTACACCTTC. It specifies CASSLVGTGQGYTF.

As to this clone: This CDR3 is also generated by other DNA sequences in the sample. Here the CDR3 reads CASSLAGVYEQYF. DNA for the CDR3: TGCGCCAGCAGTCTGGCGGGCGTTTACGAGCAGTACTTC. The V and J genes are TRBV5-1 and TRBJ2-7; TRBD2 might be the D (5 bases). Trimming removed 5 bases from V and 4 bases from J, with 13 bases in between. The CDR3 totals 13 residues. The germline V gene encodes CDR1 SGHRS and CDR2 YFSETQ.

CDR3 region: CASGNYRGSAQPQHF. The CDR3 nucleotides are TGTGCCAGCGGCAACTACAGGGGGTCGGCTCAGCCCCAGCATTTT. The chain has TRBV6-6 and TRBJ1-5; 8 bases are a match to TRBD1. J lost 6 bases, V lost 8 bases, and 12 bases had no gene match. Germline V CDR1 and CDR2: MNHNY, SVGAGI (reference sequence). This CDR3 spans 15 amino acids.

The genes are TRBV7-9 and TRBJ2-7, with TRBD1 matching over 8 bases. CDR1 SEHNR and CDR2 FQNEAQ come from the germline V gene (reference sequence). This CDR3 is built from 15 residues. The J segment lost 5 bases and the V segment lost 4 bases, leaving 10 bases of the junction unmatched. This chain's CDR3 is CASSSGQGHGNEQYF. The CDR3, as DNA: TGTGCCAGCAGCTCCGGACAGGGACATGGTAACGAGCAGTACTTC.

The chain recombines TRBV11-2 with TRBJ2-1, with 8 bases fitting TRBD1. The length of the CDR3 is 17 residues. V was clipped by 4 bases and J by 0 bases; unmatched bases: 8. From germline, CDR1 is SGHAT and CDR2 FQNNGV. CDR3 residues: CASSSRDRFSSYNEQFF. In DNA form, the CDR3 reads TGTGCCAGCAGCTCCCGGGACAGGTTCAGCTCCTACAATGAGCAGTTCTTC.

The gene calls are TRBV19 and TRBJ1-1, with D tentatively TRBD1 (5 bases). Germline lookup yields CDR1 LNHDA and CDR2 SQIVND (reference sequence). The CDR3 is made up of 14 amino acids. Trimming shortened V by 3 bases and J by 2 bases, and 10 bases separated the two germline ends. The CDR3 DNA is TGTGCCAGTAGTATCGACAGCGTTAACACTGAAGCTTTCTTT. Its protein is CASSIDSVNTEAFF.

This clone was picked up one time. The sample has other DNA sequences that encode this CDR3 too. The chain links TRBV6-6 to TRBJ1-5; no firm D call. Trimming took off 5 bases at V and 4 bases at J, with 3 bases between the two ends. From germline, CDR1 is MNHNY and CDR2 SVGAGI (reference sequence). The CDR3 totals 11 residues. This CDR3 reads CASSTNQPQHF. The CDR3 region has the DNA TGTGCCAGCAGTACGAATCAGCCCCAGCATTTT.

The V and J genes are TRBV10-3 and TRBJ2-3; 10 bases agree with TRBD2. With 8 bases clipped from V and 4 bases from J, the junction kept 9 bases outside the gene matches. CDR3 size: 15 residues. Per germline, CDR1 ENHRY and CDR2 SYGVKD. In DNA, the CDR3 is TGTGCCATCCAGGCTAGCGGGAGTCCCGCAGATACGCAGTATTTT. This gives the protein CAIQASGSPADTQYF.

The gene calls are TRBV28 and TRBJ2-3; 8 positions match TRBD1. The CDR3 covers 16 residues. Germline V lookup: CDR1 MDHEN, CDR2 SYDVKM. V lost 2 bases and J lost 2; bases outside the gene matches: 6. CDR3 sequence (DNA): TGTGCCAGCAGTTTACCAGGGGGCTTGATCACAGATACGCAGTATTTT. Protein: CASSLPGGLITDTQYF.